The TCR beta chain described here comes from a study of shared clonotypes between healthy human individuals (dated by TCRdb to 2019 to 2021). Regarding the complete study: A few men and a couple of women, aged 18 to 49 years, made up the cohort. For each donor, CD4 naive and CD4 memory were each run on three plates, CD8 naive on two plates, and CD8 memory on one plate. To estimate repertoire size and how much clonotype sharing occurs between individuals, the study deeply sequenced the blood TCR repertoires of 4 to 6 healthy adults. To increase sequencing depth and limit assay-specific biases, TCR repertoire library preparation and sequencing were carried out by different laboratories using diverse techniques. Each donor's leukapheresis produced roughly between about 0.9 and 9.5 billion PBMCs. Beyond this particular receptor, the publication reports: When a handful of donors were compared, the shared fraction of clonotypes was 5% to 6.5% for naive CD4, 3.5% to 4% for naive CD8, more than 2% for memory CD4, and around 0.37% for memory CD8. Because the study included only a small number of donors, the genetic and exposure-history diversity represented was limited. Only blood was sampled, and tissue TCR repertoires likely differ from those in blood. Based on pairwise subsampling, the degree of clonotype sharing among donors was expected to be affected by sequencing depth. Rarefaction of sorted-subset datasets indicated incomplete sequencing despite the large sequencing depth. Higher generation probabilities were observed for clonotypes shared by all four sorted-subset donors than for non-shared clonotypes. Larger estimated clonotype richness was generally found for naive subsets than for memory subsets.

Healthy HIV-negative adults with no recently reported acute infections or vaccinations were included as donors. Every donor was a Caucasian adult residing in Nashville, Tennessee, USA. Magnetic negative selection was used to enrich CD4+ T cells, after which naive cells were positively selected on CD45RA and the negative fraction became the memory subset. After blood collection by leukapheresis, PBMCs were isolated using Ficoll-Histopaque density gradient centrifugation and then cryopreserved in the vapor phase of liquid nitrogen. Analytical flow cytometry was used to check the purity and quantity of every magnetically sorted T cell population. From each sorted fraction, genomic DNA was isolated and quantified by UV absorbance on a Nanodrop 2000c. Trimming takes 4 bases from V and 0 bases from J, and the germline ends sit 8 bases apart. The germline V gene sets CDR1 to SGDLS and CDR2 to YYNGEE. The CDR3 numbers 13 residues from cysteine through phenylalanine. Only the CDR3 DNA is retained, 39 bases long and in frame from the first base.

Using the deep immunoSEQ assay, TCR CDR3 regions were amplified from genomic DNA by multiplex PCR. Genomic DNA extracted from each cell subset was distributed evenly over all wells of several immunoSEQ 96-well plates, and each plate served as one replicate. For sorted subsets, approximately 190 ng genomic DNA, equal to 25,000 to 35,000 T cell genomes, was loaded into each replicate PCR. Purified libraries were quantified with a Qubit 3.0 fluorometer, sized on a Bioanalyzer 2100, and re-quantified with the KAPA Library Quantification kit. Each immunoSEQ 96-well plate was sequenced on its own single-read 150-cycle Illumina NextSeq 550 flow cell. The source study handled its data this way. Because the immunoSEQ output included only junctional sequences and no quality scores, the filtering could not be the same as the filtering used for full-length reads. Sequences were annotated with PyIR, a Python wrapper for IgBLAST v1.9, using IMGT germline references to assign V/J genes and CDR3. Reads with weak V/J assignments (E-value above 1e-6), missing CDR3, stop codons, out-of-frame junctions, or ambiguous translated residues were removed. V3J clonotypes were defined as sequences sharing the same inferred V gene, J gene, and CDR3 amino acid sequence. Percentage overlap between repertoires was calculated by dividing the number of shared unique clonotypes by the size of the smaller repertoire. RTK rarefaction, the Chao1 estimator, and Recon v2.1 estimates of unobserved clonotypes were used to assess repertoire richness. Generation probabilities for all TCRbeta clonotypes obtained by the gDNA method from a handful of donors were computed using OLGA. What TCRdb holds here is the immuneACCESS table cut down to in-frame rearrangements. Part of the clones is not present; checked against another copy, under half of the missing clones reflect an unresolved V gene, and the others are unexplained. V and J calls and clone size are as listed in that table; D and trimming were resolved from the DNA. The sample data list more than 150,000 clones, and 90% to 95% of these were observed just once. The biggest ten clones account for around 0.067% of the sample.

On this clone itself: Its antigen specificity is not known. No base quality values were provided; no much bigger clone lies one nucleotide off.

Sample: naive CD4+ T cells sorted from blood. The intended sense of this specimen's cell subset or site label: CD45RA+ positively selected. The receptor's source is a young woman in good health. The rearrangement joined TRBV9 to TRBJ2-7, with the D gene not confidently named. The CDR3 amino acid sequence is: CASSFRASYEQYF. The base sequence is TGTGCCAGCAGCTTCCGGGCCTCCTACGAGCAGTACTTC.